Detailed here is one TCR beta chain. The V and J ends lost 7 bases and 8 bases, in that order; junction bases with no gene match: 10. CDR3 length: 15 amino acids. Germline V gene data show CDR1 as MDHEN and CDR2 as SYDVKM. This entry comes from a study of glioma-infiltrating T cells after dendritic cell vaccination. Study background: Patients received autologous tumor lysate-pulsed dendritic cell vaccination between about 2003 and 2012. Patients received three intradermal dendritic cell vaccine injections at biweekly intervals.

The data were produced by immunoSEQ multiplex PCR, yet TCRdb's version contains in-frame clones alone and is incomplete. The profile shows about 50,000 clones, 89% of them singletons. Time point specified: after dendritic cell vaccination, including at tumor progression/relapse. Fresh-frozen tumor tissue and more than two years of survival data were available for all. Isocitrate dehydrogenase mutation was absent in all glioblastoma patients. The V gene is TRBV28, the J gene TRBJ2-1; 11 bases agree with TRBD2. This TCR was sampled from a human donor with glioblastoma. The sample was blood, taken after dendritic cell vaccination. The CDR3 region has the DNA TGTGCCAGCACCCTCCGAGGACTAGCGGGCCATGAGCAGTTCTTC. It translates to CASTLRGLAGHEQFF.